This passage covers 17 T cell receptor beta chains from one sample sequenced in a study of blood T cell repertoires in COVID-19. Clones were sequenced by immunoSEQ multiplex PCR, and TCRdb holds only the in-frame ones, with some missing. The table includes 45,000 to 65,000 clones, under 85% detected once. The specimen was peripheral blood. The receptor source for this set is a man in his sixties or seventies with active COVID-19.

This clone was observed a handful of times. The chain couples TRBV5-5 to TRBJ1-2; 8 bases match TRBD1. CDR1 is SGHKS and CDR2 is YYEKEE in the germline V gene (reference sequence). The CDR3 is made up of 15 amino acids. Losses at the gene ends were 0 bases for V and 1 base for J; bases not matched to a gene: 2. The DNA for the CDR3 is TGTGCCAGCAGCTTGGAACAGGGGGGTAACTATGGCTACACCTTC. Its protein product is CASSLEQGGNYGYTF.

V and J are TRBV2 and TRBJ1-5, with D perhaps TRBD1 (6 bases). V was cut by 9 bases and J by 6 bases, with 15 bases left in between. This CDR3 spans 13 amino acids. Looked up from germline, CDR1 is SNHLY and CDR2 is FYNNEI. The CDR3 sequence is CASQYRVAQPQHF. The CDR3 nucleotides are TGTGCCAGTCAATACAGGGTTGCTCAGCCCCAGCATTTT.

The chain recombines TRBV7-2 with TRBJ1-1; tentatively, D is TRBD1 (6 bases). CDR1 is SGHTA, CDR2 FQGNSA, per germline. V lost 5 bases and J 11 bases, leaving 21 bases between the germline ends. CDR3 size: 14 residues. CDR3 nucleotide sequence: TGTGCCAGCAGCACGGGAGGAGTGGGGGCACGGGCTTTCTTT. Protein product: CASSTGGVGARAFF.

The chain combines TRBV28 with TRBJ2-5; 10 nucleotides match TRBD2. The germline V gene has CDR1 MDHEN and CDR2 SYDVKM. With 5 bases clipped from V and 5 bases from J, the junction kept 11 bases outside the gene matches. The CDR3 totals 16 residues. CDR3 residues: CASSLQRGGGMETQYF. Here the CDR3 DNA reads TGTGCCAGCAGTCTTCAGCGGGGGGGTGGGATGGAGACCCAGTACTTC.

The chain recombines TRBV28 with TRBJ2-6; tentative D call: TRBD2 (5 bases). Germline values: CDR1 MDHEN, CDR2 SYDVKM. Trimming removed 2 bases from V and 0 bases from J, with 17 bases in between. CDR3 size: 19 residues. CDR3 in DNA: TGTGCCAGCAGTTTACCGGGGTGGCGGTCCTCCTCTGGGGCCAACGTCCTGACTTTC. Amino acids: CASSLPGWRSSSGANVLTF.

Only a few counts were recorded for this clone. V is TRBV5-4 and J is TRBJ2-7; 7 bases fit TRBD1. The V segment lost 3 bases and the J segment 5 bases; nucleotides outside the gene matches: 5. The germline V gene encodes CDR1 SGHNT and CDR2 YYREEE (reference sequence). The CDR3 runs 13 residues. CDR3 loop: CASSSGTAHEQYF. The CDR3 DNA sequence: TGTGCCAGCAGCTCCGGGACAGCTCACGAGCAGTACTTC.

This rearrangement joins TRBV4-1 to TRBJ1-1, with TRBD1 as a possible D gene (5 bases). V lost 2 bases and J lost 2, with 15 bases in between. This CDR3 region has 16 residues. Germline V gene data show CDR1 as MGHRA and CDR2 as YSYEKL. The CDR3 DNA reads as TGCGCCAGCAGCCAACAAATAATGACAGCCAACACTGAAGCTTTCTTT. Amino acids: CASSQQIMTANTEAFF.

The V call is TRBV9, the J call TRBJ2-1; TRBD1 aligns across 8 bases. Germline CDR1 and CDR2: SGDLS and YYNGEE. The CDR3 runs to 15 residues. With V trimmed by 0 bases and J by 9 bases, 8 bases remained unmatched. CDR3: CASSVGTGNSGEQFF. DNA for the CDR3: TGTGCCAGCAGCGTAGGGACAGGGAATTCTGGTGAGCAGTTCTTC.

The chain combines TRBV18 with TRBJ1-5; 8 bases are shared with TRBD1. The CDR3 totals 14 residues. J was trimmed by 8 bases and V by 3 bases; bases with no gene match: 6. CDR1 is KGHSH, CDR2 LQKENI, per germline. The CDR3 DNA is TGTGCCAGCTCACCGGTGACAGGGGATAAGCCCCAGCATTTT. This gives the protein CASSPVTGDKPQHF.

This clone appeared a single time. The rearrangement links TRBV11-2 to TRBJ2-1; 11 positions match TRBD2. CDR3 length: 14 residues. Germline V gene sequence: CDR1 SGHAT, CDR2 FQNNGV. With V trimmed by 4 bases and J by 6 bases, 2 bases remained unmatched. The CDR3 is CASSSLAGANEQFF. The CDR3 DNA reads TGTGCCAGCAGCTCACTAGCGGGGGCCAATGAGCAGTTCTTC.

V gene TRBV5-6 combines with J gene TRBJ2-3, with TRBD2 matching 8 bases. Unmatched junction bases numbered 18, after V lost 4 bases and J lost 2 bases. Germline loops: CDR1 SGHDT, CDR2 YYEEEE. This CDR3 region has 19 residues. The CDR3 loop reads CASSPDTPLAGGPTDTQYF. CDR3 sequence (DNA): TGTGCCAGCAGCCCGGATACCCCTCTGGCGGGGGGCCCCACAGATACGCAGTATTTT.

The chain employs TRBV6-5 and TRBJ1-5; D is perhaps TRBD1 (6 bases). Deletions cut 6 bases from V and 4 bases from J, with 13 bases between. The CDR3 length is 14 residues. In germline, CDR1 is MNHEY, CDR2 SVGAGI. The CDR3: CASRPDRGNQPQHF. In DNA, the CDR3 is TGTGCCAGCAGGCCGGACAGAGGAAATCAGCCCCAGCATTTT.

CDR3 loop: CASSILDSGSGNTIYF. In DNA form, the CDR3 reads TGTGCCAGTAGTATACTGGACAGCGGCTCTGGAAACACCATATATTTT. The chain employs TRBV19 and TRBJ1-3, with D perhaps matching TRBD1 (6 bases). Germline V lookup: CDR1 LNHDA, CDR2 SQIVND (reference sequence). With 2 bases removed from V and 0 bases from J, the gap between germline ends came to 11 bases. This CDR3 region has 16 residues.

The chain carries TRBV5-1 and TRBJ2-3; tentative D call: TRBD2 (6 bases). Trimming removed 0 bases at V and 0 bases at J, with 8 bases between. The CDR3 consists of 15 residues. Germline V gene lookup returns CDR1 SGHRS and CDR2 YFSETQ. DNA for the CDR3: TGCGCCAGCAGCTTGGCGGGGACTAGCACAGATACGCAGTATTTT. Translation gives CASSLAGTSTDTQYF.

This chain uses TRBV27 with TRBJ1-1; D remains ambiguous. V lost 2 bases and J lost 6, with 13 bases in between. In germline, CDR1 is MNHEY, CDR2 SMNVEV (reference sequence). This CDR3 contains 14 residues. CDR3 sequence reads: CASSLTISVAEAFF. The CDR3 DNA is TGTGCCAGCAGTTTAACTATCTCGGTCGCTGAAGCTTTCTTT.

The chain links TRBV5-8 to TRBJ1-1, with D unresolved. There are 14 residues in the CDR3. Germline V gives CDR1 SGHTS, CDR2 YDEGEE. V was trimmed by 1 base and J by 0 bases, leaving 7 bases between them. The DNA of the CDR3 is TGTGCCAGCAGCTTGCTTTCGGTGAACACTGAAGCTTTCTTT. This translates into CASSLLSVNTEAFF.

This clone showed up just a few times. V gene TRBV2 combines with J gene TRBJ1-4; TRBD1 agrees at 8 bases. V lost 6 bases to trimming and J lost 5 bases; unmatched junction nucleotides: 5. The CDR3 spans 14 residues. CDR1 SNHLY and CDR2 FYNNEI come from the germline V gene. The CDR3 region has the DNA TGTGCCAGCAGGGACAGGGTGGGGAATGAAAAACTGTTTTTT. Translating it yields CASRDRVGNEKLFF.